Here is one T cell receptor beta chain with its context. Patients with autoimmune history or systemic immunosuppression were excluded. Drawing of blood for sampling happened at baseline, at cycle 4 day 1, and at cycle 7 day 1. The data were taken from a study of OX40 agonist ivuxolimab in advanced cancers. Study in general: Patients were given ivuxolimab, an antibody that agonizes OX40 (CD134).

TCRdb's table, derived via immunoSEQ multiplex PCR, lists solely in-frame clones and lacks some. This table holds tens of thousands of clones, 80% to 90% found once. The TCR was taken from an adult with an advanced solid tumor such as melanoma, head and neck, liver or kidney cancer. Sequenced material: CD4+ or CD8+ T cells sorted from blood, taken in a trial of the OX40 agonist ivuxolimab.

CDR3 in amino acids: CASSHTGELFF. The CDR3 DNA reads as TGTGCCAGCAGCCACACCGGGGAGCTGTTTTTT. The chain combines TRBV6-5 with TRBJ2-2; D not resolved. The length of the CDR3 is 11 residues. Trimming cost V 6 bases and J 3 bases, with 2 bases left between them. Germline V lookup: CDR1 MNHEY, CDR2 SVGAGI.